These 2 T cell receptor beta chains were sequenced from one sample in a study of blood T cell repertoires in COVID-19. Assay: immunoSEQ multiplex PCR; the TCRdb copy retains only in-frame clones and omits some. The data contain 250,000 or so clones, 88% of them singletons. Sample: PBMCs or T cells enriched from blood (not recorded which). The source is a woman in her thirties or forties with acute COVID-19.

This sequence joins TRBV6-5 and TRBJ1-1; no reliable D call. V shed 0 bases and J shed 0 bases, with 5 bases lying between them. The CDR3 is 14 amino acids. Germline V CDR1 and CDR2: MNHEY, SVGAGI. The CDR3: CASSYSNMNTEAFF. CDR3 nucleotides: TGTGCCAGCAGTTACTCGAACATGAACACTGAAGCTTTCTTT.

The genes are TRBV19 and TRBJ1-2; D uncertain. Germline lookup yields CDR1 LNHDA and CDR2 SQIVND (reference sequence). CDR3 length equals 14 residues. V shed 5 bases and J shed 4 bases, with 14 bases lying between them. The CDR3 DNA follows: TGTGCCAGTAGTTTCTCCGCAACAGTCTATGGCTACACCTTC. Its translation: CASSFSATVYGYTF.